This T cell receptor beta chain was documented in a study of blood T cell repertoires in COVID-19. Study-wide context: COVID-19 samples collected from the United States, Italy and Spain covered acute and convalescent phases. Nucleic acid was either cDNA or gDNA, and it came from T cells, B-cell-depleted T cells, or PBMCs.

As processed by the authors: Estimation of nucleated cell counts relied on the amplification of reference gene primers. Measured with immunoSEQ multiplex PCR; TCRdb has only the in-frame clones, and not every one. V, J and clone size reflect that table, while D and trimming were determined from the DNA. The top ten clones hold over 60% of a sample with about 27,000 clones, approximately 80% of them seen once. Sequencing used peripheral blood. The clonotype comes from a man in his 70s with acute or convalescent COVID-19.

Here the CDR3 reads CASSPPRSRGRDHEQYF. The CDR3 DNA reads as TGTGCCAGCAGCCCACCACGGTCCAGGGGGCGCGACCACGAGCAGTACTTC. The rearrangement links TRBV11-2 to TRBJ2-7, with 8 bases matching TRBD1. The CDR3 totals 17 residues. Germline V gives CDR1 SGHAT, CDR2 FQNNGV. V lost 5 bases to trimming and J lost 5 bases; unmatched junction nucleotides: 17.